A single sample gave rise to the 14 T cell receptor beta chains below, sequenced in a study of shared clonotypes between healthy human individuals. Sequenced by immunoSEQ multiplex PCR; TCRdb stores in-frame clones only, minus some. In the table there are approximately 980,000 clones, 76% of which are singletons. Sequencing was carried out using memory CD4+ T cells sorted from blood. Subset given: CD45RA-negative fraction. These receptors originate from a young man in good health.

Written as DNA, the CDR3 is TGTGCCAGCAGCCTGACAGGGGAACCCTACAATGAGCAGTTCTTC. This codes for CASSLTGEPYNEQFF. This chain links TRBV11-3 with TRBJ2-1; TRBD1 agrees at 8 bases. V lost 5 bases, J lost 2 bases, and 5 bases stayed unmatched. The CDR3 totals 15 residues. The germline gives CDR1 SGHNT, CDR2 YENEEA.

The chain is built from TRBV6-5 and TRBJ2-5, with D uncertain. Trimming took 8 bases from V and 3 from J, leaving 13 bases between them. The CDR3 is made up of 13 amino acids. The germline V gene has CDR1 MNHEY and CDR2 SVGAGI. The CDR3 DNA is TGTGCCAGCGGCAGTGGAATTAAAGAGACCCAGTACTTC. Protein: CASGSGIKETQYF.

The V and J genes are TRBV5-4 and TRBJ2-4; TRBD2 agrees at 12 bases. Germline-derived CDR1 and CDR2 are SGHNT and YYREEE (reference sequence). Germline trimming cut 1 base from V and 6 bases from J; bases unmatched to any gene: 5. The CDR3 contains 16 residues. The CDR3 nucleotides read TGTGCCAGCAGCTTGAAACTAGCGGGAGGCCGAAACATTCAGTACTTC. It is translated as CASSLKLAGGRNIQYF.

The chain couples TRBV7-9 to TRBJ2-7; 8 positions match TRBD1. Germline V lookup: CDR1 SEHNR, CDR2 FQNEAQ (reference sequence). CDR3 length: 15 amino acids. The V gene end was trimmed by 6 bases and the J gene end by 2 bases; junction bases not matched to a gene: 9. The CDR3 bases are TGTGCCAGCAGTACCGGGACAGGCGCTCCCTACGAGCAGTACTTC. This sequence encodes CASSTGTGAPYEQYF.

This clone was picked up a small number of times. The V call is TRBV29-1, the J call TRBJ1-1; D is unresolved. Trimming cost V 6 bases and J 10 bases, with 15 bases left between them. From germline, CDR1 is SQVTM and CDR2 ANQGSEA. The CDR3 extends over 11 amino acids. The CDR3 loop is CSVTTTLTAFF. The CDR3 region has the DNA TGCAGCGTGACCACAACCTTGACAGCTTTCTTT.

The chain links TRBV9 to TRBJ2-7, with unresolved D. The germline V gene encodes CDR1 SGDLS and CDR2 YYNGEE. Trimming pared 4 bases from V and 0 bases from J, leaving 14 bases between. The CDR3 length is 15 residues. CDR3 in DNA: TGTGCCAGCAGCACCAATCCGGGCAGCTCCTACGAGCAGTACTTC. This translates into CASSTNPGSSYEQYF. The variable domain in full, with the rest retrieved from reference TRBV9 and TRBJ2-7, is DSGVTQTPKHLITATGQRVTLRCSPRSGDLSVYWYQQSLDQGLQFLIQYYNGEERAKGNILERFSAQQFPDLHSELNLSSLELGDSALYFCASSTNPGSSYEQYFGPGTRLTVT.

V is TRBV7-9 and J is TRBJ1-1; tentatively, D is TRBD1 (6 bases). Germline V gene data show CDR1 as SEHNR and CDR2 as FQNEAQ (reference sequence). The ends were cut back, 4 bases at V and 6 bases at J, with 21 bases in the middle. The CDR3 consists of 16 residues. The CDR3 DNA reads as TGTGCCAGCAGCTCTGAGGGTACAGGGTTAATGGCTGAAGCTTTCTTT. Its protein product is CASSSEGTGLMAEAFF. The full variable domain, rest sourced from reference TRBV7-9 and TRBJ1-1, is DTGVSQNPRHKITKRGQNVTFRCDPISEHNRLYWYRQTLGQGPEFLTYFQNEAQLEKSRLLSDRFSAERPKGSFSTLEIQRTEQGDSAMYLCASSSEGTGLMAEAFFGQGTRLTVV.

This chain links TRBV5-4 with TRBJ2-3; D perhaps matches TRBD1 (6 bases). The CDR3 runs to 14 residues. CDR1 and CDR2 from the germline V gene are SGHNT and YYREEE (reference sequence). Trimming removed 5 bases from V and 3 bases from J, with 13 bases in between. Written as DNA, the CDR3 is TGTGCCAGCAGTAAAGGGGGTCTTACAGATACGCAGTATTTT. This encodes CASSKGGLTDTQYF.

With regard to this clone: This CDR3 is also generated by other DNA sequences in the sample. This CDR3 reads CAISGTAYEQYF. CDR3 nucleotide sequence: TGTGCCATCAGTGGTACAGCCTACGAGCAGTACTTC. The chain combines TRBV10-3 with TRBJ2-7; D is ambiguous. Trimming pared 4 bases from V and 2 bases from J, leaving 6 bases between. Germline V CDR1 and CDR2: ENHRY, SYGVKD. This CDR3 region has 12 residues.

Comment on this clone: This may be a read error: a much more frequent sequence differs by one nucleotide. The sample carries other DNA sequences with the same CDR3. The chain employs TRBV7-2 and TRBJ2-7; 10 bases align to TRBD1. Trimming at V came to 1 base and at J to 2 bases, leaving 2 bases not matched to a gene. This CDR3 has 15 amino acids. CDR1 and CDR2 (germline): SGHTA, FQGNSA. CDR3 residues: CASSLVGTGAYEQYF. DNA of the CDR3: TGTGCCAGCAGCTTAGTTGGGACAGGGGCCTACGAGCAGTACTTC.

This sequence joins TRBV19 and TRBJ1-2; D uncertain. The CDR3 runs to 14 residues. Per the germline V gene, CDR1 is LNHDA and CDR2 is SQIVND (reference sequence). Trimming left V 7 bases short and J 2 bases short, with 14 bases between. CDR3 coding DNA: TGTGCCAGTAAGACGGAGGGCCTAAACTATGGCTACACCTTC. It encodes CASKTEGLNYGYTF. Filled out from reference TRBV19 and TRBJ1-2, the complete variable domain reads DGGITQSPKYLFRKEGQNVTLSCEQNLNHDAMYWYRQDPGQGLRLIYYSQIVNDFQKGDIAEGYSVSREKKESFPLTVTSAQKNPTAFYLCASKTEGLNYGYTFGSGTRLTVV.

This clone is a singleton in its sample. The genes are TRBV28 and TRBJ2-1; the match to TRBD1 covers 9 bases. From germline, CDR1 is MDHEN and CDR2 SYDVKM. The CDR3 has 16 amino acids. Trimming removed 6 bases from V and 2 bases from J; junction bases left unmatched: 8. In DNA, the CDR3 is TGTGCCAGCAGGGTGGGGGGGACAGGGCCCTACAATGAGCAGTTCTTC. Residues: CASRVGGTGPYNEQFF.

The chain has TRBV7-2 and TRBJ2-2, with 7 bases that match TRBD2. V was pared by 6 bases and J by 0 bases, with 7 bases of the junction left unmatched. CDR3 length: 16 amino acids. Germline V gene data show CDR1 as SGHTA and CDR2 as FQGNSA. The CDR3 loop is CASRRSGGSNTGELFF. CDR3 nucleotides: TGTGCCAGCAGACGTTCGGGGGGTTCGAACACCGGGGAGCTGTTTTTT.

V gene TRBV7-2 combines with J gene TRBJ2-7; D is possibly TRBD2 (5 bases). CDR1 and CDR2 from the germline V gene are SGHTA and FQGNSA. The CDR3 loop spans 15 amino acids. Deletions cut 6 bases from V and 7 bases from J, with 22 bases between. This CDR3 is CASRSPSGYLGEQYF. In nucleotides, the CDR3 is TGTGCCAGCAGATCCCCAAGCGGATACTTGGGAGAGCAGTACTTC.